Shown below are 21 T cell receptor beta chains from a single sample sequenced in a study of T cell repertoires in cytomegalovirus infection (dated by TCRdb to between 2017 and 2020). Reads for this sample came from an Illumina HiSeq 1500. Using fastp trimming at Q25 and MiXCR clonotype assembly, TCRdb reanalyzed the public sequencing data and kept in-frame beta chains. For every CDR3 protein sequence, its rows merge into one entry that carries the most common genes and DNA. Counted in this sample were 510,000 or so distinct CDR3 sequences; 26% of them appeared once. Of the sample, around 14% falls within the top ten clones. The sequencing sample was made of PBMCs. All receptors derive from a human donor in good health (CMV status not recorded). Some clones in this sample may be carry-over from other donors' samples.

This clonotype came up a few times. The chain recombines TRBV6-1 with TRBJ2-7; a possible D gene is TRBD2 (6 bases). The CDR3 runs 13 residues. The V and J ends lost 8 bases and 1 base respectively, with 12 bases between them. CDR1 is MNHNS, CDR2 SASEGT, per germline. DNA for the CDR3: TGTGCCAGCGGGCGGACTAAATCCTACGAGCAGTACGTC. Protein product: CASGRTKSYEQYV.

This clonotype was found a few times. The V and J genes are TRBV5-8 and TRBJ1-4, with 8 bases identical to TRBD1. Germline V gives CDR1 SGHTS, CDR2 YDEGEE. Unmatched junction bases numbered 8, after V lost 0 bases and J lost 7 bases. CDR3 length: 16 residues. CDR3 sequence reads: CASSLGAGGAFEKLFF. Here the CDR3 DNA reads TGTGCCAGCAGCTTGGGGGCAGGGGGCGCATTTGAAAAACTGTTTTTT.

This clonotype occurred many times. The J gene is TRBJ1-2, the V gene TRBV7-2; D gene unclear. The CDR3 consists of 15 residues. Germline CDR1 reads SGHTA; CDR2 reads FQGNSA. V was clipped by 5 bases and J by 0 bases, with 13 bases between them. CDR3 sequence: CASSHSTVSNYGYTF. CDR3 bases: TGTGCCAGCAGCCACTCGACGGTCTCTAACTATGGCTACACCTTC.

This clonotype was recorded only once. This sequence joins TRBV5-1 and TRBJ2-1, with TRBD2 identical over 15 bases. This CDR3 spans 19 amino acids. Losses at the gene ends were 4 bases for V and 0 bases for J; bases not matched to a gene: 8. Germline lookup yields CDR1 SGHRS and CDR2 YFSETQ. Here the CDR3 DNA reads TGCGCCAGCAGCCCCGGGACTAGCGGGAGGTGGCGCTCCTACAATGAGCAGTTCTTC. Amino acids: CASSPGTSGRWRSYNEQFF.

The chain recombines TRBV2 with TRBJ2-5; 9 bases are a match to TRBD2. Germline trimming cut 8 bases from V and 7 bases from J; bases unmatched to any gene: 11. Germline CDR1 and CDR2: SNHLY and FYNNEI. The CDR3 contains 14 residues. The CDR3: CASGREGREGTQYF. For the CDR3, the DNA is TGTGCCAGCGGGCGGGAGGGCCGCGAAGGGACCCAGTACTTC.

The chain employs TRBV5-4 and TRBJ2-2; D gene ambiguous. The V end lost 9 bases, the J end lost 2 bases, and 14 bases lay between the germline ends. The CDR3 sequence is 14 residues long. Germline-derived CDR1 and CDR2 are SGHNT and YYREEE (reference sequence). CDR3 in amino acids: CAIATYYNTGELFF. The CDR3 DNA reads TGTGCCATCGCGACATATTATAACACCGGGGAGCTGTTTTTT.

This clonotype was found many times. V and J are TRBV18 and TRBJ1-6, with TRBD1 matching over 8 bases. The V segment lost 3 bases and the J segment 7 bases; nucleotides outside the gene matches: 2. This CDR3 is built from 14 residues. CDR1 KGHSH and CDR2 LQKENI come from the germline V gene. The CDR3, as DNA: TGTGCCAGCTCACCGGGACAGGAGAATTCACCCCTCCACTTT. Its translation is CASSPGQENSPLHF.

The chain carries TRBV20-1 and TRBJ2-5; D gene unclear. Germline CDR1 reads DFQATT; CDR2 reads SNEGSKA (reference sequence). This CDR3 comprises 13 residues. Trimming left V 6 bases short and J 1 base short, with 12 bases between. This chain's CDR3 is CSADGPSQETQYF. The CDR3 DNA reads as TGCAGTGCAGACGGCCCGAGCCAAGAGACCCAGTACTTC.

This clonotype has more than one count but fewer than ten. This chain links TRBV5-1 with TRBJ1-4; the D is unclear. This CDR3 contains 16 residues. Trimming shortened V by 1 base and J by 0 bases, and 10 bases separated the two germline ends. The V gene's germline CDR1 is SGHRS and CDR2 YFSETQ. The CDR3 DNA sequence: TGCGCCAGCAGCTTGTCGGGCGGACCAACTAATGAAAAACTGTTTTTT. Translated, it gives CASSLSGGPTNEKLFF.

This clonotype was counted ten times or more. This sequence joins TRBV7-2 and TRBJ2-3; D is uncertain. This CDR3 contains 14 residues. Germline lookup yields CDR1 SGHTA and CDR2 FQGNSA. Trimming shortened V by 2 bases and J by 2 bases, and 8 bases separated the two germline ends. In nucleotides, the CDR3 is TGTGCCAGCAGCTTAAGTTCGGACACAGATACGCAGTATTTT. Protein product: CASSLSSDTDTQYF.

This clonotype was counted a few times. The J gene is TRBJ2-5, the V gene TRBV7-9, with D unresolved. CDR3 size: 13 residues. Per germline, CDR1 SEHNR and CDR2 FQNEAQ (reference sequence). The V and J ends lost 3 bases and 2 bases respectively, with 7 bases between them. The CDR3 DNA sequence: TGTGCCAGCAGCTTGTACGAACAAGAGACCCAGTACTTC. Translation gives CASSLYEQETQYF.

This clonotype was recorded a few times. The rearrangement joins TRBV6-2 or TRBV6-3 to TRBJ2-1; D is possibly TRBD2 (5 bases). The germline gives CDR1 MNHEY, CDR2 SVGEGT. The V end was cut by 4 bases, the J end by 6 bases, with 13 bases between. The CDR3 runs 14 residues. In nucleotides, the CDR3 is TGTGCCAGCAGTTTTACGGGATGGAGCAATGAGCAGTTCTTC. It specifies CASSFTGWSNEQFF.

This clonotype has a count of ten or more. The rearrangement links TRBV7-2 to TRBJ2-1; 10 nucleotides match TRBD2. This CDR3 spans 15 amino acids. Germline CDR1 and CDR2: SGHTA and FQGNSA. Germline trimming cut 6 bases from V and 8 bases from J; bases unmatched to any gene: 10. This CDR3 reads CASSPGLAGVDEQFF. The CDR3 DNA reads as TGTGCCAGCAGTCCGGGGCTAGCGGGAGTCGATGAGCAGTTCTTC.

This clonotype was seen ten or more times. This chain connects TRBV7-2 to TRBJ1-1; D gene ambiguous. Germline CDR1 reads SGHTA; CDR2 reads FQGNSA. This CDR3 contains 13 residues. V was clipped by 10 bases and J by 9 bases, with 21 bases between them. This chain's CDR3 is CATAPSAGQKAFF. CDR3 nucleotide sequence: TGTGCCACCGCGCCGTCCGCAGGTCAGAAAGCTTTCTTT. Looking up the rest from reference TRBV7-2 and TRBJ1-1 gives the full variable domain: GAGVSQSPSNKVTEKGKDVELRCDPISGHTALYWYRQSLGQGLEFLIYFQGNSAPDKSGLPSDRFSAERTGGSVSTLTIQRTQQEDSAVYLCATAPSAGQKAFFGQGTRLTVV.

The table lists this clonotype with a few counts. V is TRBV7-9 and J is TRBJ2-7, with 9 bases aligning to TRBD2. CDR3 size: 15 residues. CDR1 SEHNR and CDR2 FQNEAQ come from the germline V gene (reference sequence). The V gene end was trimmed by 4 bases and the J gene end by 5 bases; junction bases not matched to a gene: 9. CDR3 sequence (DNA): TGTGCCAGCAGCTCCAGCGGGAGGATGGTCGACGAGCAGTACGTC. Its translation is CASSSSGRMVDEQYV.

This clonotype came up a few times. V usage is TRBV18 and J usage is TRBJ2-4; perhaps TRBD2 as D (5 bases). Germline loops: CDR1 KGHSH, CDR2 LQKENI. The V end lost 3 bases, the J end lost 1 base, and 10 bases lay between the germline ends. The CDR3 runs 15 residues. CDR3 sequence: CASSPSPGAKNIQYF. Written as DNA, the CDR3 is TGTGCCAGCTCACCCTCCCCGGGGGCCAAAAACATTCAGTACTTC.

This rearrangement joins TRBV7-9 to TRBJ1-2; possible D gene TRBD1, 6 bases. Germline CDR1 is SEHNR and CDR2 is FQNEAQ (reference sequence). There are 12 residues in the CDR3. V was cut by 2 bases and J by 7 bases, with 8 bases left in between. CDR3 in DNA: TGTGCCAGCAGCTTAAGGGACACTGGCTACACCTTC. Amino acid sequence: CASSLRDTGYTF.

V is TRBV25-1 and J is TRBJ2-1; D gene ambiguous. V lost 1 base to trimming and J lost 8 bases, with 9 bases between them. Germline lookup yields CDR1 MGHDK and CDR2 SYGVNS. The CDR3 sequence is 13 residues long. CDR3 coding DNA: TGTGCCAGCAGTGAATGGTCCGCGGATGAGCAGTTCTTC. It translates to CASSEWSADEQFF.

This clonotype occurred many times. The chain links TRBV10-3 to TRBJ1-1; no clear D gene. The CDR3 is 17 residues long. Germline lookup yields CDR1 ENHRY and CDR2 SYGVKD. Trimming removed 10 bases at V and 4 bases at J, with 28 bases between. In nucleotides, the CDR3 is TGTGCCACACGTCCCCCAGGAGCCTTTTCGAGGTCCACTGAAGCTTTCTTT. This encodes CATRPPGAFSRSTEAFF.

The chain employs TRBV7-9 and TRBJ2-7, with 8 bases lining up with TRBD1. V lost 4 bases, J lost 1 base, and 3 bases stayed unmatched. The germline gives CDR1 SEHNR, CDR2 FQNEAQ (reference sequence). The CDR3 extends over 14 amino acids. CDR3 protein: CASSWGDRSYEQYF. The CDR3, as DNA: TGTGCCAGCAGCTGGGGGGACAGGTCCTACGAGCAGTACTTC.

This clonotype was recorded a few times. This chain links TRBV29-1 with TRBJ2-1; no reliable D call. There are 11 residues in the CDR3. The ends were cut back, 3 bases at V and 5 bases at J, with 5 bases in the middle. Germline V gene data show CDR1 as SQVTM and CDR2 as ANQGSEA. This CDR3 is CSVDVNNEQFF. CDR3 nucleotides: TGCAGCGTTGATGTGAACAATGAGCAGTTCTTC.